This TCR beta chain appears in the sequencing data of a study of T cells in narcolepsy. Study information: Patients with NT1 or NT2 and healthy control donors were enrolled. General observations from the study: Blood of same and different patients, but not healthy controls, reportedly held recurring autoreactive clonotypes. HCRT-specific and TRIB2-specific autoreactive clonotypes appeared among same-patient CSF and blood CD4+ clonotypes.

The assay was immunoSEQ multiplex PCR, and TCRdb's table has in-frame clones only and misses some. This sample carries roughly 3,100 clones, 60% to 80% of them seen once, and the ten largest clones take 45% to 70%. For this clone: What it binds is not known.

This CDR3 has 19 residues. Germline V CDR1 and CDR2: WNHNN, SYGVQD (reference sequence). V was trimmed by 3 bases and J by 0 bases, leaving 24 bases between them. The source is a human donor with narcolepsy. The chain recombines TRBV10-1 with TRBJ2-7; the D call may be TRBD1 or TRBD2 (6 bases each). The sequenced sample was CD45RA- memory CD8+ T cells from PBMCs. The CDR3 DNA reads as TGCGCCAGCAGTGACCTAATGGAGGGGGGATGTGCTAGCTCCTACGAGCAGTACTTC. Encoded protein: CASSDLMEGGCASSYEQYF.